The present T cell receptor (beta chain) was sequenced within a study of CD8+CD57+ T cells in acquired aplastic anemia (dated by TCRdb to about 2018). For the study in its entirety: A mean of about 3 ug of DNA, ranging from roughly 0.17 to 30 ug, was extracted from sorted CD4+ and CD8+ cells. CD8+CD57+ expansion was defined as a frequency above the mean frequency observed in healthy subjects. Results and caveats for the whole study, not just this receptor: Roughly 30 CD8+ CDR3 sequences were shared between patients and controls but appeared highly expressed in patients and within their immunodominant clones. Patients and healthy controls showed no significant difference in CD8+ Simpson's diversity (P=0.060).

CDR1 and CDR2 are read off the germline V gene as SNHLY and FYNNEI. Inclusive of the bounding cysteine and phenylalanine, the CDR3 is 16 residues long. Just the 48-base CDR3 DNA is kept, in frame starting at base 1. V has 4 bases trimmed and J has 4 bases trimmed; junction bases matching no gene number 8. Concerning this clonotype: This clone's antigen is unknown. No much larger clonotype is one base removed from it; base qualities were not supplied.

Patients chosen for sequencing had shown expansion of CD8+CD57+ cells by flow cytometry. All patients had severe acquired aplastic anemia diagnosed by International Study of Aplastic Anemia and Agranulocytosis and Camitta criteria. No therapy had been received by the patients at the time of blood sampling. In the study, sorted CD4+ and CD8+ blood T cells from patients with severe aplastic anemia and from healthy subjects underwent deep sequencing of TCR repertoires. Patients were enrolled under clinicaltrials.gov protocols 00001620, 01623167, 00001397, 00071045, 00081523 and 00961064 in the USA. Ficoll-Paque density gradient centrifugation was used to isolate peripheral blood mononuclear cells. Before DNA extraction, CD4+ and CD8+ T cells were sorted by FACS or by magnetic beads. Genomic DNA served as template for TCR beta VDJ combination and CDR3 sequence profiling. TCR repertoire sequencing was run on an Illumina HiSeq 2000. The study's own analysis went as follows. TRBV/TRBJ rearrangement plots, CDR3 size and DJ length profiles, and Simpson's diversity index were used to assess repertoires. The most abundant DNA sequence in the deep sequencing data was defined as the immunodominant clone. CDR3 amino acid sequences were screened for sharing across subjects and compared with published repertoires and the VDJdb database. TCRdb passed the public sequencing reads through fastp at Q25 and MiXCR, retaining productive beta sequences. Each CDR3 protein appears once, grouped with its most common genes and DNA. The V and J calls were determined by TCRdb, not by the authors. The sample table records about 95,000 distinct CDR3 sequences; around 70% of these occur just once. The biggest ten clones account for 50% to 70% of the sample.

This sequence uses TRBV2 and TRBJ2-7; TRBD1 matches 12 bases in the middle. Sequencing was carried out using sorted CD4+, CD8+, or CD8+CD57+ T cells (not recorded which) from PBMCs. This receptor was taken from a human donor with aplastic anemia. The encoded CDR3 is CASSALGTGGGYEQYF. The DNA reads as follows: TGTGCCAGCAGTGCACTAGGGACAGGGGGCGGGTACGAGCAGTACTTC.